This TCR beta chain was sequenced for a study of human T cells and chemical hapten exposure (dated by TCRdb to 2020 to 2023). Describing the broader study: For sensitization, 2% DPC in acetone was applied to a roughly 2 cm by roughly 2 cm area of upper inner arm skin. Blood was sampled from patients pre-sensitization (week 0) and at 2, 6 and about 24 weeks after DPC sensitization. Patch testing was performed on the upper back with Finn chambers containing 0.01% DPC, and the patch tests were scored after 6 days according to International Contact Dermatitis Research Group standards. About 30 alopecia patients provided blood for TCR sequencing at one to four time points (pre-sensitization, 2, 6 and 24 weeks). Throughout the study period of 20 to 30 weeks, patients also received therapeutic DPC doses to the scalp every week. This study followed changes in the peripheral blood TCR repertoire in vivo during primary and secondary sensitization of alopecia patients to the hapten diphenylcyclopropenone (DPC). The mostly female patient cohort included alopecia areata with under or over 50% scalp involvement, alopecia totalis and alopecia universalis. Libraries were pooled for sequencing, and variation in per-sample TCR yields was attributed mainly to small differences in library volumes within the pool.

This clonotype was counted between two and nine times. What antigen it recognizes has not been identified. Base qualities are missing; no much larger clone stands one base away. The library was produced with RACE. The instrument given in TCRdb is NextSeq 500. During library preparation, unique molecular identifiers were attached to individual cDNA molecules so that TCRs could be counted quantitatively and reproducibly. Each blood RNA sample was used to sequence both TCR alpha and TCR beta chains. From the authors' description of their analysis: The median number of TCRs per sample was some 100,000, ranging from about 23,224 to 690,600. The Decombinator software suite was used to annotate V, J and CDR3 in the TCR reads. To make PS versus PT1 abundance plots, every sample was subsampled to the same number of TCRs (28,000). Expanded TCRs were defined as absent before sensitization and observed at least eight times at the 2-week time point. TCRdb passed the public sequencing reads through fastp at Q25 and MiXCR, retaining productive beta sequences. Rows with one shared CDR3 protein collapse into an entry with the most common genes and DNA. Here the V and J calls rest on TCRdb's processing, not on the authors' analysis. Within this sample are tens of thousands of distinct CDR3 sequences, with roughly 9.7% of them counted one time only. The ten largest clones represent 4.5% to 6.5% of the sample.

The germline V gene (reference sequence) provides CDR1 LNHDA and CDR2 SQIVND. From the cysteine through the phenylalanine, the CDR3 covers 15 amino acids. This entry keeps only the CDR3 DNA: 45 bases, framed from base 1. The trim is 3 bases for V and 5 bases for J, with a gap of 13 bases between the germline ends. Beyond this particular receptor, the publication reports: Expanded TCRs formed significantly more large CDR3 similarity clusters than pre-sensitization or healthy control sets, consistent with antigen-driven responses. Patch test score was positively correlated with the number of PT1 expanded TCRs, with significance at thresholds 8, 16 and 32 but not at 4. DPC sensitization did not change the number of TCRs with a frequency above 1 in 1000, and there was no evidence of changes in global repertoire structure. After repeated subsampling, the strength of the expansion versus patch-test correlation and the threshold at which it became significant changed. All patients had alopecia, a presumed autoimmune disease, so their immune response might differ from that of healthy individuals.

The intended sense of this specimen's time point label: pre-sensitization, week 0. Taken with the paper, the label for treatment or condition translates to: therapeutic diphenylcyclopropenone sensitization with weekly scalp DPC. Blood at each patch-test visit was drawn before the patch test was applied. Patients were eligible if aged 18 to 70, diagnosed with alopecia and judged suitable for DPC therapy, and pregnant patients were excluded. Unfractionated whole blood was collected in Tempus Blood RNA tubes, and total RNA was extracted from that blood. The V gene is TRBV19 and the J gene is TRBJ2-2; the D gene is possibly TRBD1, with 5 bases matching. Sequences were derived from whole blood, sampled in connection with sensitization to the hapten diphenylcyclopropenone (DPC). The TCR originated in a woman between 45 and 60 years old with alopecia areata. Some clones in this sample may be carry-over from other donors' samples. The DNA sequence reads TGTGCCAGTAGTATGGGGCAGATACTGACCGGGGAGCTGTTTTTT. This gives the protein CASSMGQILTGELFF.